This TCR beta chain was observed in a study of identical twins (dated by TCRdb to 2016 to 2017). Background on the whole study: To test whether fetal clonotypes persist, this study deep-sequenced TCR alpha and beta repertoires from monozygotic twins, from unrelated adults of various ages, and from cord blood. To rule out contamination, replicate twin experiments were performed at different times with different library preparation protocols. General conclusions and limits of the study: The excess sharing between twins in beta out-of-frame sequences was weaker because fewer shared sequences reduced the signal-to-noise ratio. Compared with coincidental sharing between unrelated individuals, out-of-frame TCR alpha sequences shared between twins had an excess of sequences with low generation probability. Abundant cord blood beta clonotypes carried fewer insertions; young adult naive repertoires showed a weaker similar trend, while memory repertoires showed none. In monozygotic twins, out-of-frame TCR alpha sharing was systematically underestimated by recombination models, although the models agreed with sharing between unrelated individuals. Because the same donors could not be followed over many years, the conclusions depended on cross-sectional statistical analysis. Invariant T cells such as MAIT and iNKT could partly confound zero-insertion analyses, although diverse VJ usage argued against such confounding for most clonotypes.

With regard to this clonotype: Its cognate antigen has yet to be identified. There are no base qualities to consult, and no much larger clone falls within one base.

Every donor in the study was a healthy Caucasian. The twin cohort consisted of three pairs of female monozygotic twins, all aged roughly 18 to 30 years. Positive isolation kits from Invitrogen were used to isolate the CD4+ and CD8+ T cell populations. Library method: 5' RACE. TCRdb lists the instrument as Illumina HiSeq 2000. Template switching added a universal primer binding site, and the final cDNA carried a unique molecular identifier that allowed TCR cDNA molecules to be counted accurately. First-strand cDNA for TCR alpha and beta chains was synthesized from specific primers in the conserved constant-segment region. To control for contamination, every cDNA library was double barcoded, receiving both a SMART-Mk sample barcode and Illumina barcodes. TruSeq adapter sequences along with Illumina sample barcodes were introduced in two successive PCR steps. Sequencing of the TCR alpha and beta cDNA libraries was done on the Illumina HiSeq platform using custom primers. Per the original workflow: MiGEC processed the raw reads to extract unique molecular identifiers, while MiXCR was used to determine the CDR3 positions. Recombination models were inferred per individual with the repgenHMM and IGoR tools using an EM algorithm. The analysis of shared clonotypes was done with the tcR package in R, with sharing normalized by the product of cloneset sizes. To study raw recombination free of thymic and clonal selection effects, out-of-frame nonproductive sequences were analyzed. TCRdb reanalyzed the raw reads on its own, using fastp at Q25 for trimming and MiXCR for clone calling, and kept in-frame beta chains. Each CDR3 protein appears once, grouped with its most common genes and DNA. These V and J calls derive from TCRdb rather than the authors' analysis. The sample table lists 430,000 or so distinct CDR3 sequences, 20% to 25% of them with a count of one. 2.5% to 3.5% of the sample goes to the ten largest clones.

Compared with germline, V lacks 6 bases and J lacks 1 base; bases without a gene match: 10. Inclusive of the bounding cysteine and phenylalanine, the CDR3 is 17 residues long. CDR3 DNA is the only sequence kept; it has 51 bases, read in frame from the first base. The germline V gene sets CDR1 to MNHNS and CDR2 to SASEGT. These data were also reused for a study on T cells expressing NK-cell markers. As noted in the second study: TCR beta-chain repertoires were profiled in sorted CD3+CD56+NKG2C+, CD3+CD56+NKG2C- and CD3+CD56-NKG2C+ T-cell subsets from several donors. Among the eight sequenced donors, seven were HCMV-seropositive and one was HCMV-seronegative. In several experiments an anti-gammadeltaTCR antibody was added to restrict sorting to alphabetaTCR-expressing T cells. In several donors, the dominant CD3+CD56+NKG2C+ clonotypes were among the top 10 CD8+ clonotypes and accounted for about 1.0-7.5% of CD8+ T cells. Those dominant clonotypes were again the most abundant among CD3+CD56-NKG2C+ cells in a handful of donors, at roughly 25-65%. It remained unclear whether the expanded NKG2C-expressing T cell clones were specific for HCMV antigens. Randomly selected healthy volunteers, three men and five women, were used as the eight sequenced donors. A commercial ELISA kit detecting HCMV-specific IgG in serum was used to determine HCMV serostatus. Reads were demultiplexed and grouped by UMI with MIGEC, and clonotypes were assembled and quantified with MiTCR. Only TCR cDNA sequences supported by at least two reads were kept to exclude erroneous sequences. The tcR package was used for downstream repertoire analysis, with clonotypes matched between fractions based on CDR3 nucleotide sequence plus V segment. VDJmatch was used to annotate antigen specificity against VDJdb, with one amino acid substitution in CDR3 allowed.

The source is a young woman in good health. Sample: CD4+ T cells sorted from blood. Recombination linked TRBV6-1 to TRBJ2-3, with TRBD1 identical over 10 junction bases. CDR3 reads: CASSPGTGDGGTDTQYF. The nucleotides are TGTGCCAGCAGCCCCGGGACAGGGGATGGCGGCACAGATACGCAGTATTTT.